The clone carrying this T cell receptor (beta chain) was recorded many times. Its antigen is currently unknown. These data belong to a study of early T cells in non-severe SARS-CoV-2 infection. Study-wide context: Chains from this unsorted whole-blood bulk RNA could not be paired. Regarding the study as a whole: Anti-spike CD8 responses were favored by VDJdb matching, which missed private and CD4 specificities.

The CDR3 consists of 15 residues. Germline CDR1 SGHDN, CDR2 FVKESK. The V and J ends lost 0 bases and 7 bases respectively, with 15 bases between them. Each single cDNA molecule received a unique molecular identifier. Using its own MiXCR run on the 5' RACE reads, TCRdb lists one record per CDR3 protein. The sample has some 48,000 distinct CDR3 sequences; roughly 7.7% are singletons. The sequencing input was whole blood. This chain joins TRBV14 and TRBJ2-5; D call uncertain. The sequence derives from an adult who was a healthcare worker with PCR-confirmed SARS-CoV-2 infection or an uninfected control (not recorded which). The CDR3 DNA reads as TGTGCCAGCAGCCAAGAGGTCTGGGGATTAGGGACCCAGTACTTC. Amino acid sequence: CASSQEVWGLGTQYF. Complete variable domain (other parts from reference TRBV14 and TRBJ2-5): EAGVTQFPSHSVIEKGQTVTLRCDPISGHDNLYWYRRVMGKEIKFLLHFVKESKQDESGMPNNRFLAERTGGTYSTLKVQPAELEDSGVYFCASSQEVWGLGTQYFGPGTRLLVL.